This T cell receptor (beta chain) was documented in a study of shared T cell receptors in the human thymus. The data were produced by immunoSEQ multiplex PCR, yet TCRdb's version contains in-frame clones alone and is incomplete. Of approximately 490,000 clones listed, about four fifths are singletons. The ends were cut back, 6 bases at V and 1 base at J, with 9 bases in the middle. The germline CDR1 and CDR2 sequences are MGHRA and YSYEKL. This CDR3 is 14 amino acids long. This sample also belongs to another study, concerning human thymus T cells. That paper adds: Donation came from healthy Finnish infants having corrective surgery for congenital heart defects. Thymus tissue was removed during corrective cardiac surgery. Usage of V and J genes appeared biased in thymic and blood repertoires.

The TCR sequence derives from a boy younger than two with a congenital heart defect. V gene TRBV4-1 combines with J gene TRBJ2-2, with D possibly TRBD1 on 6 matching bases. The sample comprised thymocytes. The CDR3 nucleotides are TGCGCCAGCAGACAGGGTTTGAACACCGGGGAGCTGTTTTTT. Its translation: CASRQGLNTGELFF.